This T cell receptor (beta chain) was retrieved from a study of regulatory T cells in long-lasting Graves disease. Study-wide context: Graves' disease counted as persistent after over 5 years of antithyroid drugs with positive TSH receptor antibodies.

Time point of the sample: persistent/refractory GD, antithyroid drugs over 5 years with positive TRAb. There was RNA extracted from PBMCs, and the TCR library was made from it. The table lists this clonotype with many counts. The antigen is undetermined. General study results and limits: When disease was persistent, TRBV28, TRBJ1-2 and TRBJ2-5 were the favored segments. Researchers reported studying only peripheral blood, not thyroid tissue.

Trimming removed 6 bases at V and 1 base at J, with 16 bases between. Germline-derived CDR1 and CDR2 are MNHEY and SMNVEV (reference sequence). This CDR3 is 15 amino acids long. Arm-PCR of CDR3 regions with iRepertoire HTBI primers generated TCR beta libraries. Under the authors' procedure: Among the samples, under 70 TRBV and 12 to 15 TRBJ segments were identified. One entry per CDR3 protein, called by TCRdb with MiXCR from the multiplex PCR reads. The V and J calls here are based on TCRdb, not the publication. The data show a few hundred thousand distinct CDR3 sequences, around 20% seen once. The specimen was peripheral blood mononuclear cells (PBMCs), collected when the disease was refractory, from a patient treated with antithyroid drugs. This receptor was identified in a female donor with Graves disease. The chain carries TRBV27 and TRBJ2-7; D not certain. This CDR3 is CASRTTASGSYEQYF. The CDR3 DNA sequence: TGTGCCAGCAGAACGACGGCCTCGGGTTCCTACGAGCAGTACTTC.